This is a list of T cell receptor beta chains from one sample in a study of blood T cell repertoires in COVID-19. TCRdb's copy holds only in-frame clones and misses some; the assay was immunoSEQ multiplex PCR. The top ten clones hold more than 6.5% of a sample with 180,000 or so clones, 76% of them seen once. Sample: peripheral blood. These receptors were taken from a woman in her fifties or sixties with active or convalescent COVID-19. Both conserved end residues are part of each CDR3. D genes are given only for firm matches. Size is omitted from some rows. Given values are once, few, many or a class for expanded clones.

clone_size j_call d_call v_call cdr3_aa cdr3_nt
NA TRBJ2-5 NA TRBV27 CASSFRARQETQYF TGTGCCAGCAGTTTCAGGGCAAGACAAGAGACCCAGTACTTC
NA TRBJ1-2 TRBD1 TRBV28 CASRMTGDAGYTF TGTGCCAGCAGGATGACAGGGGATGCTGGCTACACCTTC
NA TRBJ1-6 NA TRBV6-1 CASSEPGRNSPLHF TGTGCCAGCAGTGAGCCGGGGAGAAATTCACCCCTCCACTTT
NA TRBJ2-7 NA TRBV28 CASRGHSTYEQYF TGTGCCAGCCGAGGACATAGCACCTACGAGCAGTACTTC
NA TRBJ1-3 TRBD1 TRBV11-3 CASSSSGQVSGNTIYF TGTGCCAGCAGCTCATCGGGACAGGTATCTGGAAACACCATATATTTT
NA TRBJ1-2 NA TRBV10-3 CAISEPGKGGYTF TGTGCCATCAGTGAGCCGGGGAAGGGTGGCTACACCTTC
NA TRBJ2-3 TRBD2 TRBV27 CASSPLGLAGVTDTQYF TGTGCCAGCAGTCCCTTAGGACTAGCGGGGGTCACAGATACGCAGTATTTT
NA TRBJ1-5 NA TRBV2 CASNPGRGQPQHF TGTGCCAGCAACCCGGGAAGGGGGCAGCCCCAGCATTTT
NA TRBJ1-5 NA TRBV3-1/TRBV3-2 CASSQDLGNQPQHF TGTGCCAGCAGCCAAGATCTCGGCAATCAGCCCCAGCATTTT
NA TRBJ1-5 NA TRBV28 CASSFNSNQPQHF TGTGCCAGCAGTTTTAATAGCAATCAGCCCCAGCATTTT
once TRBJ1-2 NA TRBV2 CASSEGQGHF TGTGCCAGCAGTGAAGGGCAGGGACACTTC
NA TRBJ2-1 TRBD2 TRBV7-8 CASSSTSGPNNEQFF TGTGCCAGCAGCTCCACTAGCGGACCAAACAATGAGCAGTTCTTC
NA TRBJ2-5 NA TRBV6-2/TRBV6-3 CASSLLRTQETQYF TGTGCCAGCAGTCTTCTGCGGACACAAGAGACCCAGTACTTC
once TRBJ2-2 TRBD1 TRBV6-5 CASRDRGSGELFF TGTGCCAGCAGAGACAGGGGGTCCGGGGAGCTGTTTTTT
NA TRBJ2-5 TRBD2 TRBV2 CASRIVLAGDGTQYF TGTGCCAGCAGGATAGTACTAGCGGGAGACGGGACCCAGTACTTC
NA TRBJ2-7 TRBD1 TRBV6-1 CASSELRDRNHEQYF TGTGCCAGCAGTGAACTCCGGGACAGGAACCACGAGCAGTACTTC
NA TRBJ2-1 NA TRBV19 CASSSRGGEQFF TGTGCCAGTAGTTCCCGTGGCGGTGAGCAGTTCTTC
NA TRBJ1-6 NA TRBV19 CASSENNSPLHF TGTGCCAGTAGTGAGAATAATTCACCCCTCCACTTT
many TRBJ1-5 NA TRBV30 CAWSEGAGNQPQHF TGTGCCTGGAGTGAAGGGGCCGGCAATCAGCCCCAGCATTTT
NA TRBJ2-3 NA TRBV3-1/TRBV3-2 CASSHPTGLANTDTQYF TGTGCCAGCAGCCACCCGACGGGTCTAGCGAACACAGATACGCAGTATTTT
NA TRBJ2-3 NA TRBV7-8 CASSRTAQGSTDTQYF TGTGCCAGCAGCCGTACCGCGCAGGGGAGCACAGATACGCAGTATTTT
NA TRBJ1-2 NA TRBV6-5 CASSYSTSDYYGYTF TGTGCCAGCAGTTACTCTACCAGCGACTACTATGGCTACACCTTC
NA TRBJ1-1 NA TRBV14 CASSRTLGVTEAFF TGTGCCAGCAGCCGAACCTTAGGGGTCACTGAAGCTTTCTTT
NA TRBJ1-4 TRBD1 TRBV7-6 CASSLGSGAGGNEKLFF TGTGCCAGCAGCTTAGGATCTGGGGCAGGGGGAAATGAAAAACTGTTTTTT
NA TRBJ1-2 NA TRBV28 CASSLSQDRGYGYTF TGTGCCAGCAGTTTATCCCAAGACAGAGGCTATGGCTACACCTTC
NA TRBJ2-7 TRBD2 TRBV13 CASSPGQAGGPYEQYF TGTGCCAGCAGCCCAGGTCAGGCGGGAGGTCCCTACGAGCAGTACTTC
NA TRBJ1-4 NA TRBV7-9 CASSPRADEKLFF TGTGCCAGCAGCCCGAGGGCGGATGAAAAACTGTTTTTT